This T cell receptor beta chain is from a study of T-cell memory formation after mild COVID-19. Regarding the study as a whole: Contracting clones from day 15 to 85 had balanced CD4/CD8; later expanders favoured CD4+. The appearance of some responding clones in pre-infection memory suggested that cross-reactive memory joined. Researchers could not confirm that second-wave clones peaking on day 37 targeted SARS-CoV-2.

CDR1 and CDR2 (germline): LNHNV, YYDKDF (reference sequence). This CDR3 comprises 15 residues. The V end was cut by 5 bases, the J end by 4 bases, with 14 bases between. This clonotype was seen only a few times. Its specificity is unknown. One entry per CDR3 protein results from TCRdb running MiXCR on the 5' RACE reads. The data show 530,000 or so distinct CDR3 sequences, roughly 17% seen once. The clonotype originates from an adult woman who had mild COVID-19 (a few samples of this study predate the infection). Cell type and time point are not known. V and J are TRBV15 and TRBJ2-2; D gene uncertain. Specimen: PBMCs or a T cell subset sorted from them (not recorded which). The DNA of the CDR3 is TGTGCCACCAGCTTTATTCGCGGTCCCACCGGGGAGCTGTTTTTT. Its protein is CATSFIRGPTGELFF.